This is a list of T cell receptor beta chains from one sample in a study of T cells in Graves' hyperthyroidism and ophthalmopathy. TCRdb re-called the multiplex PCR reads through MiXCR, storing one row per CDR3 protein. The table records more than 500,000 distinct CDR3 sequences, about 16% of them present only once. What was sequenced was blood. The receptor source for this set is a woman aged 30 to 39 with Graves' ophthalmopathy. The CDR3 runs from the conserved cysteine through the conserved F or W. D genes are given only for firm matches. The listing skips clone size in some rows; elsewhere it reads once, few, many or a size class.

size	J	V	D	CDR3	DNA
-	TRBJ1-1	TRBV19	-	CASSISQELNTEAFF	TGTGCCAGTAGTATATCACAGGAGCTGAACACTGAAGCTTTCTTT
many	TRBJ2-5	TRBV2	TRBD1	CASYITGGLYF	TGTGCCAGTTACATAACAGGGGGTCTCTACTTC
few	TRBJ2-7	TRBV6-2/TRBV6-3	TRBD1	CASTIFSRGSGTDLYEQYF	TGTGCCAGCACCATCTTTAGCCGGGGCTCCGGGACAGATCTCTACGAGCAGTACTTC
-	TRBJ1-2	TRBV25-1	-	CASSPRGAWGYTF	TGTGCCAGCTCCCCGAGGGGGGCCTGGGGCTACACCTTC
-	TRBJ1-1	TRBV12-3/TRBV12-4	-	CASGFFPRGPEAFF	TGTGCCAGCGGTTTCTTTCCCCGGGGTCCTGAAGCTTTCTTT
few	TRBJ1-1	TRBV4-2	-	CASSQVGGAGPEAFF	TGTGCCAGCAGCCAAGTGGGGGGAGCGGGGCCTGAAGCTTTCTTT
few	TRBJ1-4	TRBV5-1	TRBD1	CASSPRDSATNEKLFF	TGCGCCAGCAGCCCGAGGGACAGCGCAACTAATGAAAAACTGTTTTTT
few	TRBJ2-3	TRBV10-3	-	CAGSPGKDTQYF	TGTGCCGGCTCGCCCGGTAAAGATACGCAGTATTTT
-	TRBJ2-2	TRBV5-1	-	CASSLGVGGRNTGELFF	TGCGCCAGCAGCTTGGGAGTTGGAGGGAGGAACACCGGGGAGCTGTTTTTT
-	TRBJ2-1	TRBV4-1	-	CASSQAPASSYNEQFF	TGCGCCAGCAGCCAAGCCCCCGCTAGCTCCTACAATGAGCAGTTCTTC